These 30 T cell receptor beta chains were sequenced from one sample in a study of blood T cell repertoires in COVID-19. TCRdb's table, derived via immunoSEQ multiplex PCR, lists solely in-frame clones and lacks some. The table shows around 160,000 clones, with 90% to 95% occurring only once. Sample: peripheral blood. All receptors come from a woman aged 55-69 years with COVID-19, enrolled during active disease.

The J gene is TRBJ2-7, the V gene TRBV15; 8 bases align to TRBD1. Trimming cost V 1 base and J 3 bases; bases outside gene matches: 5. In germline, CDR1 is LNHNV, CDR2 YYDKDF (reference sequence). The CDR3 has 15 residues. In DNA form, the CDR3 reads TGTGCCACCAGCAGAGGGGGACAGGCCAGCTACGAGCAGTACTTC. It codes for CATSRGGQASYEQYF.

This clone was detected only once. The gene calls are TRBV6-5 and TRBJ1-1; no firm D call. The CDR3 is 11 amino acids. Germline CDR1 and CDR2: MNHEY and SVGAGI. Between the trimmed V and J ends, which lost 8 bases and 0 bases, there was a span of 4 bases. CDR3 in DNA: TGTGCCAGCGTCATGAACACTGAAGCTTTCTTT. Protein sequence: CASVMNTEAFF.

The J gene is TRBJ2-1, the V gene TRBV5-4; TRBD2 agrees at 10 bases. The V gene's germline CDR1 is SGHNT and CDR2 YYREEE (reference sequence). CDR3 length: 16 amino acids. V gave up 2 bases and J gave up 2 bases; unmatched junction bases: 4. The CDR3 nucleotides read TGTGCCAGCAGCTTTGGTAGCGGGGGGCCCTACAATGAGCAGTTCTTC. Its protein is CASSFGSGGPYNEQFF. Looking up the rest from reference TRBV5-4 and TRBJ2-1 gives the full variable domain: ETGVTQSPTHLIKTRGQQVTLRCSSQSGHNTVSWYQQALGQGPQFIFQYYREEENGRGNFPPRFSGLQFPNYSSELNVNALELDDSALYLCASSFGSGGPYNEQFFGPGTRLTVL.

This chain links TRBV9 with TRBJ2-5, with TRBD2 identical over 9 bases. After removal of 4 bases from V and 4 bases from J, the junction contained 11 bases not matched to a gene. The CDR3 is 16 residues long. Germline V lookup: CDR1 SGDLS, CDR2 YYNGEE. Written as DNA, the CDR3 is TGTGCCAGCAGCCGTTTGCGGGGGGGACAACGAGAGACCCAGTACTTC. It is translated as CASSRLRGGQRETQYF.

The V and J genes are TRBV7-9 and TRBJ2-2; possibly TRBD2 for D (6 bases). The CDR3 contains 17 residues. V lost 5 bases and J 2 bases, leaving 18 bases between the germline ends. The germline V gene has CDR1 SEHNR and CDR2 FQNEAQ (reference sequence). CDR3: CASSQTGWTNNTGELFF. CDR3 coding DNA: TGTGCCAGCAGCCAGACTGGGTGGACTAATAACACCGGGGAGCTGTTTTTT.

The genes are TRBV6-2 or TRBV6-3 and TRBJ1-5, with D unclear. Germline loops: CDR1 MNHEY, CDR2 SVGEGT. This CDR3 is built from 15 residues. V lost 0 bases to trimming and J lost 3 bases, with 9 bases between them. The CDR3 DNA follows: TGTGCCAGCAGTTACTCGATCCCAGTCAATCAGCCCCAGCATTTT. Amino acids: CASSYSIPVNQPQHF.

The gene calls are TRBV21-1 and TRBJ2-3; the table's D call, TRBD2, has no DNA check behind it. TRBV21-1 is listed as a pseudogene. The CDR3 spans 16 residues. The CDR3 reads CASNRVVLKAADTQYF. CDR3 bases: TGTGCCAGCAACCGGGTGGTTTTAAAGGCAGCAGATACGCAGTATTTT.

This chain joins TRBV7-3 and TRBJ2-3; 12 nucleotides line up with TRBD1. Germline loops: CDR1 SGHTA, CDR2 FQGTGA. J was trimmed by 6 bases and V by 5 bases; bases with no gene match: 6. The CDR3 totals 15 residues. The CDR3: CASSPPGQGADTQYF. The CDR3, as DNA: TGTGCCAGCAGCCCCCCGGGACAGGGGGCCGATACGCAGTATTTT.

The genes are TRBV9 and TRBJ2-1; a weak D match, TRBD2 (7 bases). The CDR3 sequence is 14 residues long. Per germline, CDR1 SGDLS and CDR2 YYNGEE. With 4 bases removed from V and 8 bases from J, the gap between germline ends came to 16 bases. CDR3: CASSPVGGVDEQFF. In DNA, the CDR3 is TGTGCCAGCAGCCCTGTAGGGGGGGTTGATGAGCAGTTCTTC. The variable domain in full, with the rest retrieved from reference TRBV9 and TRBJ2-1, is DSGVTQTPKHLITATGQRVTLRCSPRSGDLSVYWYQQSLDQGLQFLIQYYNGEERAKGNILERFSAQQFPDLHSELNLSSLELGDSALYFCASSPVGGVDEQFFGPGTRLTVL.

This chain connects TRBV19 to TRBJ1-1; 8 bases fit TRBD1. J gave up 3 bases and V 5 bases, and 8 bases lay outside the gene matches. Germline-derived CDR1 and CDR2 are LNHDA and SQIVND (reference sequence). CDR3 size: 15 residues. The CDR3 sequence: CASSDQGARYTEAFF. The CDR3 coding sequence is TGTGCCAGTAGTGATCAGGGGGCAAGGTACACTGAAGCTTTCTTT.

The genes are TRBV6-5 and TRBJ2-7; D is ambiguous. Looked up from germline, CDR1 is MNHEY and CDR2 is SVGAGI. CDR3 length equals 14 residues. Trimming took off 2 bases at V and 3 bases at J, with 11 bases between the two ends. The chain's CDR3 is CASSYRSPSYEQYF. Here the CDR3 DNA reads TGTGCCAGCAGTTACCGTAGCCCAAGCTACGAGCAGTACTTC.

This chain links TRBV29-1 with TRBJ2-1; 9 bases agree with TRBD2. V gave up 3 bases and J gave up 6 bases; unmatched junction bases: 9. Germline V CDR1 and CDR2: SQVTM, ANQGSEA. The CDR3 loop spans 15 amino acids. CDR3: CSVEGTSRGLNEQFF. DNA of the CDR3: TGCAGCGTTGAGGGGACTAGCAGGGGCCTCAATGAGCAGTTCTTC.

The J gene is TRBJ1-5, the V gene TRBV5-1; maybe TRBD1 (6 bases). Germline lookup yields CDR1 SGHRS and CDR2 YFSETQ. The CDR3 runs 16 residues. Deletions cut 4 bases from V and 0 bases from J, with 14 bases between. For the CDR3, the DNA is TGCGCCAGCAGCCCGAGGGGGGGTGATAGCAATCAGCCCCAGCATTTT. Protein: CASSPRGGDSNQPQHF.

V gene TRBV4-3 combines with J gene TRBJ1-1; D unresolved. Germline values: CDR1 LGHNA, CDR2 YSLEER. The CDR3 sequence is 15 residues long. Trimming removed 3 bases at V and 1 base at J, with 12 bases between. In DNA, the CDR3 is TGCGCCAGCAGCCAGACAAGGTTCGGGAACACTGAAGCTTTCTTT. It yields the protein CASSQTRFGNTEAFF.

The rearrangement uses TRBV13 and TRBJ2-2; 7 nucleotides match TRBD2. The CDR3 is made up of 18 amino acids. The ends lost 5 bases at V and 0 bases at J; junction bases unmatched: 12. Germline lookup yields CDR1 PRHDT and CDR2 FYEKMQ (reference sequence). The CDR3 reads CASSPVRLRGTNTGELFF. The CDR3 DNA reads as TGTGCCAGCAGCCCCGTGAGGTTGCGGGGGACGAACACCGGGGAGCTGTTTTTT.

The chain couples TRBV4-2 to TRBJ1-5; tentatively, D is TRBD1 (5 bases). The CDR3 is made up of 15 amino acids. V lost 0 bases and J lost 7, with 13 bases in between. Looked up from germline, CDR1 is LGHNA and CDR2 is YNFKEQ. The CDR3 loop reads CASSQDRGGKQPQHF. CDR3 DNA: TGTGCCAGCAGCCAAGATCGCGGGGGAAAACAGCCCCAGCATTTT.

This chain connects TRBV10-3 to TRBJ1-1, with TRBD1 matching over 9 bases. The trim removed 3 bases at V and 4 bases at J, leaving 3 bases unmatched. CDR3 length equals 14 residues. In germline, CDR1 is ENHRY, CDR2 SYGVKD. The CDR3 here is CAISEYRGPTEAFF. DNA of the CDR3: TGTGCCATCAGTGAATACAGGGGGCCCACTGAAGCTTTCTTT.

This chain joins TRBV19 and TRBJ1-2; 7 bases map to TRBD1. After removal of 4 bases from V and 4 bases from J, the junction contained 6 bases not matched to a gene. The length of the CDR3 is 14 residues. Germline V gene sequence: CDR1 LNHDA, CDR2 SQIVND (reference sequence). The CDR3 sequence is CASSTGQALYGYTF. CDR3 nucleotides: TGTGCCAGTAGTACCGGACAGGCGCTCTATGGCTACACCTTC.

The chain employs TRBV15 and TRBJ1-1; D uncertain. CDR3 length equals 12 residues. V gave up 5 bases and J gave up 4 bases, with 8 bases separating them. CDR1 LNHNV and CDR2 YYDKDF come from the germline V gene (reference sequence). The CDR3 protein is CATSGGVTEAFF. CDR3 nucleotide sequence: TGTGCCACCAGCGGTGGAGTCACTGAAGCTTTCTTT.

The CDR3 DNA follows: TGCGCCAGCAGCTTGGCCGGGGCGGGGGATGGCTACACCTTC. Translation: CASSLAGAGDGYTF. This chain uses TRBV5-1 with TRBJ1-2; TRBD1 is a possible D gene (5 bases). Germline loops: CDR1 SGHRS, CDR2 YFSETQ. V lost 0 bases to trimming and J lost 6 bases, with 12 bases between them. There are 14 residues in the CDR3.

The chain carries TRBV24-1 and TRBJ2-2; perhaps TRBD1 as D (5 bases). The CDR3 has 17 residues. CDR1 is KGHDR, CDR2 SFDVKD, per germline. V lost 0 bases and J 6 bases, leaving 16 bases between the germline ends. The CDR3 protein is CATSDLLYRILPGELFF. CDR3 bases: TGTGCCACCAGTGATTTGTTATACAGGATCCTTCCCGGGGAGCTGTTTTTT.

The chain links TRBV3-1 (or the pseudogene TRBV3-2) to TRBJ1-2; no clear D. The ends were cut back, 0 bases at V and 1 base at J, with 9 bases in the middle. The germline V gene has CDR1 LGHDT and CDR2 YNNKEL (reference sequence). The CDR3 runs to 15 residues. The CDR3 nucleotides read TGTGCCAGCAGCCAAGATCTTAACAGTAACTATGGCTACACCTTC. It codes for CASSQDLNSNYGYTF.

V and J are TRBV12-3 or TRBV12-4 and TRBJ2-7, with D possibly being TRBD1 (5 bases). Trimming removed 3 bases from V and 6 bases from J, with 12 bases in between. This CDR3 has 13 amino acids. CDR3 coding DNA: TGTGCCAGCAGTTTTGGGGCATCTTCCGAGCAGTACTTC. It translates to CASSFGASSEQYF.

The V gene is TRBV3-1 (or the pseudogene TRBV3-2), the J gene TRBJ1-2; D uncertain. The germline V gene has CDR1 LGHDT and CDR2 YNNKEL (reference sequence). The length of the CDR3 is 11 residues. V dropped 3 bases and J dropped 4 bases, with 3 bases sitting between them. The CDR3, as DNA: TGTGCCAGCAGCCACAGCTATGGCTACACCTTC. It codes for CASSHSYGYTF.

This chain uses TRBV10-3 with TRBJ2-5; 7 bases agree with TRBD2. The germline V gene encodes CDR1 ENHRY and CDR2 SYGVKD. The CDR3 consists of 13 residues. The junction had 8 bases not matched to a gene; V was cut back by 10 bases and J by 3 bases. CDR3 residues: CATRWAGEETQYF. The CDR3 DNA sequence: TGTGCCACCCGTTGGGCGGGGGAAGAGACCCAGTACTTC.

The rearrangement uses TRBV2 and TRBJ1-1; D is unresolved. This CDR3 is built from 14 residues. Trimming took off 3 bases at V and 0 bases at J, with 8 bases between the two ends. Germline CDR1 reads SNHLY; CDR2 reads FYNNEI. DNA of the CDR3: TGTGCCAGCAGTGAGGTGGGCTTGAACACTGAAGCTTTCTTT. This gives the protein CASSEVGLNTEAFF.

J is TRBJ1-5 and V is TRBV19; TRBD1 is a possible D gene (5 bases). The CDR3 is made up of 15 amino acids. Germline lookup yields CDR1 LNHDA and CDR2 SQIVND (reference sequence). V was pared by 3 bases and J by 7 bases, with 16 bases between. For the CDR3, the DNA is TGTGCCAGTAGTATCAAACGCAGGGCCCACCAGCCCCAGCATTTT. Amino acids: CASSIKRRAHQPQHF.

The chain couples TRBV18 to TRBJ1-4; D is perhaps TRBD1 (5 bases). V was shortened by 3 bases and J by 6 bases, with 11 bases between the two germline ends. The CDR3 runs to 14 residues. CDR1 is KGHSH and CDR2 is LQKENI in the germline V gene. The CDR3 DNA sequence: TGTGCCAGCTCACCGACAGAGCTCGATGAAAAACTGTTTTTT. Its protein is CASSPTELDEKLFF. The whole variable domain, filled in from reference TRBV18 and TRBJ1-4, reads NAGVMQNPRHLVRRRGQEARLRCSPMKGHSHVYWYRQLPEEGLKFMVYLQKENIIDESGMPKERFSAEFPKEGPSILRIQQVVRGDSAAYFCASSPTELDEKLFFGSGTQLSVL.

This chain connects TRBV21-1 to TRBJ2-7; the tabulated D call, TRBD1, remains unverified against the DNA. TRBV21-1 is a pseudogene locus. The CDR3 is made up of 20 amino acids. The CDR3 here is CASSKAFPFSGTGHLREQYF. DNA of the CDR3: TGTGCCAGCAGCAAAGCCTTCCCCTTCTCCGGGACAGGCCACCTACGCGAGCAGTACTTC.

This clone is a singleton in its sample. The CDR3, as DNA: TGTGCCACGGCGCGGGGGCGGTTCACCGGGGAGCTGTTTTTT. As protein: CATARGRFTGELFF. V usage is TRBV19 and J usage is TRBJ2-2; D may be TRBD2 (7 bases). V lost 10 bases and J 4 bases, leaving 16 bases between the germline ends. Germline assignment: CDR1 LNHDA and CDR2 SQIVND (reference sequence). The CDR3 totals 14 residues.